What follows describes a single T cell receptor (beta chain). TCR beta CDR3 regions were amplified from RNA transcripts. The HTBI primer set was used in a first-round RT-PCR of the TCR CDR3. TCRdb reprocessed the multiplex PCR reads with MiXCR, giving one entry per CDR3 protein. Among some 800,000 distinct CDR3 sequences listed, around 39% were seen once. V gave up 4 bases and J gave up 4 bases; unmatched junction bases: 10. The CDR3 sequence is 15 residues long. Germline V gene data show CDR1 as SGHRS and CDR2 as YFSETQ. The sample comes from a study of T cells in Graves' hyperthyroidism and ophthalmopathy.

The chain carries TRBV5-1 and TRBJ2-7; the match to TRBD2 covers 8 bases. This clonotype was sampled from a man aged 18 to 29 with Graves' hyperthyroidism. Input material: blood. The CDR3 here is CASSREGTSWYEQYF. The CDR3 DNA reads as TGCGCCAGCAGCCGCGAGGGGACTAGTTGGTACGAGCAGTACTTC.